This T cell receptor (beta chain) was identified during a study of blood T cell repertoires in COVID-19. Study details: PBMCs, B-cell-depleted T cells, or T cells were the source of the cDNA or gDNA that made up the material.

CDR1 and CDR2 (germline): KGHDR, SFDVKD. V shed 0 bases and J shed 0 bases, with 12 bases lying between them. The CDR3 spans 17 residues. Recruits, aged about 18 to 100 years, lived in 20 to 30 US areas. In the original analysis: Reference gene primer amplification yielded estimated nucleated cell counts. Generated by immunoSEQ multiplex PCR, the TCRdb table keeps only in-frame clones and is missing some. The D gene and trimming were derived from the DNA, and the V and J assignments and clone size from that table. The table shows under 300,000 clones, with approximately 88% occurring only once. This receptor was taken from a woman aged 35 to 49 with acute COVID-19. The sequenced sample consisted of PBMCs or T cells enriched from blood (not recorded which). The rearrangement links TRBV24-1 to TRBJ2-3; D uncertain. The DNA of the CDR3 is TGTGCCACCAGTGATTTGTGGTCGGCCGGGAGCACAGATACGCAGTATTTT. This gives the protein CATSDLWSAGSTDTQYF.